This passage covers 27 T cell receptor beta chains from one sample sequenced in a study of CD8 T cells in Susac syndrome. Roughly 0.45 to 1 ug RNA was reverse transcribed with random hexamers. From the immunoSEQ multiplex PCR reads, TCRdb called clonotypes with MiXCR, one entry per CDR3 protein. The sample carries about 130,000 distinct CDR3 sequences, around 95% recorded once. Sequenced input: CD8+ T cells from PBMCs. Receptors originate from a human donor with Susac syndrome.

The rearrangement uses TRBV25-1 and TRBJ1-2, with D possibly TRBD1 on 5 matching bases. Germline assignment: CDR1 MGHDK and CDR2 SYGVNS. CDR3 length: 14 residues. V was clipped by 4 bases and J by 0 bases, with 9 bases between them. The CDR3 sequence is CASSARGANYGYTF. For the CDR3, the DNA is TGTGCCAGCAGTGCCCGGGGGGCTAACTATGGCTACACCTTC.

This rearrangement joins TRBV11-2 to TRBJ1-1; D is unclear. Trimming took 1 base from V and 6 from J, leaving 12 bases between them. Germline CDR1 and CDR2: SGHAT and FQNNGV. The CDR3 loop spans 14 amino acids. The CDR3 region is CASSLANGSPEAFF. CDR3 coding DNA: TGTGCCAGCAGCTTAGCTAACGGGTCCCCTGAAGCTTTCTTT.

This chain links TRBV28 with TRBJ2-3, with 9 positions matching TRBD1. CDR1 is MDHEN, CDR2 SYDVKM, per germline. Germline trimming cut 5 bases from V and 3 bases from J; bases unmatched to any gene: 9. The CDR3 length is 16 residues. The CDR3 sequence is CASSPLGQGITDTQYF. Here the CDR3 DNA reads TGTGCCAGCAGTCCGCTGGGACAGGGCATAACAGATACGCAGTATTTT. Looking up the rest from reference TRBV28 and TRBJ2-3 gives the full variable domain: DVKVTQSSRYLVKRTGEKVFLECVQDMDHENMFWYRQDPGLGLRLIYFSYDVKMKEKGDIPEGYSVSREKKERFSLILESASTNQTSMYLCASSPLGQGITDTQYFGPGTRLTVL.

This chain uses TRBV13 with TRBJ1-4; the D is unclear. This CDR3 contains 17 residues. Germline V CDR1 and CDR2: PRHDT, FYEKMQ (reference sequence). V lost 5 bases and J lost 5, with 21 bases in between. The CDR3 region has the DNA TGTGCCAGCAGCACCGGAGAGGCAATTGTCGGCAATGAAAAACTGTTTTTT. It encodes CASSTGEAIVGNEKLFF.

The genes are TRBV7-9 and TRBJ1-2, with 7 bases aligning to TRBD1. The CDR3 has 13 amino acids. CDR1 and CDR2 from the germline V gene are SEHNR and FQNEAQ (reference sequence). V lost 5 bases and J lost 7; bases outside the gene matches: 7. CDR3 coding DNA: TGTGCCAGCAGCAGGGGGCAGGGAAGTGGCTACACCTTC. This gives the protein CASSRGQGSGYTF.

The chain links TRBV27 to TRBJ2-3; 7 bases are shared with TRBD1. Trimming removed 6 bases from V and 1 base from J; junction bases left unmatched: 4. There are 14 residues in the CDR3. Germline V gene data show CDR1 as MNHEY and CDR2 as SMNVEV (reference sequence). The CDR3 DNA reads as TGTGCCAGCAGATACGGACAGGGCACAGATACGCAGTATTTT. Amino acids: CASRYGQGTDTQYF.

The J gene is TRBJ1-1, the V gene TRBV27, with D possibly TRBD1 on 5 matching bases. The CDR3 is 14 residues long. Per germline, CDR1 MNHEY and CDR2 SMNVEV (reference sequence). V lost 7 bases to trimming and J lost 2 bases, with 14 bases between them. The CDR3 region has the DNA TGTGCCAGCACTCCTAATCAGGGTAACACTGAAGCTTTCTTT. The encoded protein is CASTPNQGNTEAFF.

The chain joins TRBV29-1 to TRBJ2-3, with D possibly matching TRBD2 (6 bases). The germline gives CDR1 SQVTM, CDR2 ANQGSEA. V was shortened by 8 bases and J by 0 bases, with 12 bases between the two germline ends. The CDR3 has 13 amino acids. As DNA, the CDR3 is TGCAGCTCTCCCGGGACTAGCACAGATACGCAGTATTTT. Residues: CSSPGTSTDTQYF.

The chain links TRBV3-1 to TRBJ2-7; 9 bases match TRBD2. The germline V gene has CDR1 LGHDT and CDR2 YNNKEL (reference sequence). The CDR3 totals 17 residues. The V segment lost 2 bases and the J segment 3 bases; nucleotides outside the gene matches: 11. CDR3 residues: CASSQTVLAGLYYEQYF. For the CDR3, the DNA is TGTGCCAGCAGCCAAACGGTACTAGCGGGCCTCTACTACGAGCAGTACTTC.

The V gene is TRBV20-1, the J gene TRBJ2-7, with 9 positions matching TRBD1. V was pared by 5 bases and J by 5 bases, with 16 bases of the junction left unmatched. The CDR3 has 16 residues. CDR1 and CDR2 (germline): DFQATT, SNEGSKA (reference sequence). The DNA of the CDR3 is TGCAGTGCTCCAACTCATACCGGGACAGGGAGGGACGAGCAGTACTTC. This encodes CSAPTHTGTGRDEQYF.

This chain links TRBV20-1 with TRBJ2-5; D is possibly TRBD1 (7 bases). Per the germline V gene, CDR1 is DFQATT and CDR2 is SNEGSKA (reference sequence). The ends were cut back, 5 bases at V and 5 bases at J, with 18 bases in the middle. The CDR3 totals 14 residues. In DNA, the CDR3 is TGCAGTGCTTTCCACCCGACAGGGAGGGAGACCCAGTACTTC. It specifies CSAFHPTGRETQYF.

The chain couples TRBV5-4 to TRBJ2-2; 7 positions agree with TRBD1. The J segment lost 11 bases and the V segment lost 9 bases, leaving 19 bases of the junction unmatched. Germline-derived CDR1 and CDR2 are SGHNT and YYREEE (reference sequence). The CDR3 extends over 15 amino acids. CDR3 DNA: TGTGCCATAACCGGGACAGAAGCCCCCGCTGGAGAGCTGTTTTTT. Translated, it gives CAITGTEAPAGELFF.

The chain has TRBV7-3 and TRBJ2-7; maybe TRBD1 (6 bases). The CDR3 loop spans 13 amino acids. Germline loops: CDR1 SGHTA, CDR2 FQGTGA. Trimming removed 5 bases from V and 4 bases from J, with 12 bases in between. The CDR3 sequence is CASSPQQGYEQYF. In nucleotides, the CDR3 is TGTGCCAGCAGCCCGCAACAGGGATACGAGCAGTACTTC.

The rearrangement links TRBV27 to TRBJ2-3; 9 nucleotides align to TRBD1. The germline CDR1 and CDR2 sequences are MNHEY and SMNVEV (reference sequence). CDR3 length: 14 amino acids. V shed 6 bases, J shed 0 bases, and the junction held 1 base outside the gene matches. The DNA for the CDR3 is TGTGCCAGCAGGACAGGGGGAAGCACAGATACGCAGTATTTT. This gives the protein CASRTGGSTDTQYF.

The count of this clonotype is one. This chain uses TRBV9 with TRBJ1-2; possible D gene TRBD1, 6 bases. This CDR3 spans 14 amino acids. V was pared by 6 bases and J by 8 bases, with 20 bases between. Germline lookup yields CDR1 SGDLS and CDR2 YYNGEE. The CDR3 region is CASTGLGGFTGYTF. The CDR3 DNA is TGTGCCAGCACCGGCCTAGGGGGGTTTACGGGCTACACCTTC.

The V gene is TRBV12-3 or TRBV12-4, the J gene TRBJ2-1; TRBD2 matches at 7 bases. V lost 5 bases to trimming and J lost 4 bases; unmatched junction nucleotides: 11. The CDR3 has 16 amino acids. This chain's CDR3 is CASSPAKAGVYNEQFF. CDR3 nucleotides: TGTGCCAGCAGTCCGGCAAAGGCGGGAGTGTACAATGAGCAGTTCTTC.

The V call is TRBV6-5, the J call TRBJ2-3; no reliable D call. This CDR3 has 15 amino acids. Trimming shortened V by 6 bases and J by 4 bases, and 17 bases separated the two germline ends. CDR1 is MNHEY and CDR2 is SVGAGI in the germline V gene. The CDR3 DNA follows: TGTGCCAGCAGGCTCGGGCCTAACCACGCAGATACGCAGTATTTT. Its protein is CASRLGPNHADTQYF.

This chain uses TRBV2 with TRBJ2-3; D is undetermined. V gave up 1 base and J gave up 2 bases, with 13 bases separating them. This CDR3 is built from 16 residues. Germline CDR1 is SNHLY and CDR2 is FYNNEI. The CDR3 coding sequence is TGTGCCAGCAGTGAAGGGGGTTTGGCTTACACAGATACGCAGTATTTT. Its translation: CASSEGGLAYTDTQYF. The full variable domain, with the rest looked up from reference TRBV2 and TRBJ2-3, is EPEVTQTPSHQVTQMGQEVILRCVPISNHLYFYWYRQILGQKVEFLVSFYNNEISEKSEIFDDQFSVERPDGSNFTLKIRSTKLEDSAMYFCASSEGGLAYTDTQYFGPGTRLTVL.

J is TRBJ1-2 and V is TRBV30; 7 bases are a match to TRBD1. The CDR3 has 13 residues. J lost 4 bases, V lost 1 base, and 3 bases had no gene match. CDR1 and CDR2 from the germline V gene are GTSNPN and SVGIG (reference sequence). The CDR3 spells CAWSAGGVYGYTF. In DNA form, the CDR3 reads TGTGCCTGGAGTGCAGGGGGAGTCTATGGCTACACCTTC.

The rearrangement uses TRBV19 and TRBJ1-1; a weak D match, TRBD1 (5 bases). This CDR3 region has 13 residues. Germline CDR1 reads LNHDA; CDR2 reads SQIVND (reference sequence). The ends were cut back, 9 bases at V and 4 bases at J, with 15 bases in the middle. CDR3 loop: CASQMGGITEAFF. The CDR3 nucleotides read TGTGCCAGCCAGATGGGGGGAATCACTGAAGCTTTCTTT.

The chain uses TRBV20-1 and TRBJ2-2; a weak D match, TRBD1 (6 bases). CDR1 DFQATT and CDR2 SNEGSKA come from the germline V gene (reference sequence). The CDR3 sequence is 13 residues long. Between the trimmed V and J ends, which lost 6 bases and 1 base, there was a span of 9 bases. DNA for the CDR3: TGCAGTGCCCAGGACAGGAACACCGGGGAGCTGTTTTTT. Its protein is CSAQDRNTGELFF.

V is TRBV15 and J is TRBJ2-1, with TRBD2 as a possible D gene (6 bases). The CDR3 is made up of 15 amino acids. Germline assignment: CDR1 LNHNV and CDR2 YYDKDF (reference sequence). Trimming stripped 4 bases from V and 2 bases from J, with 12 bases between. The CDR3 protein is CATSTGTGAYNEQFF. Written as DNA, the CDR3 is TGTGCCACCAGCACAGGGACTGGCGCCTACAATGAGCAGTTCTTC.

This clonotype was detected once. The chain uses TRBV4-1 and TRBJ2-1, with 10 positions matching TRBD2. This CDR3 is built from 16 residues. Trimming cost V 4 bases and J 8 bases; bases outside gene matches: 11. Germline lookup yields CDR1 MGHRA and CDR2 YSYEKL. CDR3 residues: CASSLLSGRAEYEQFF. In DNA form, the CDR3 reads TGCGCCAGCAGCCTGTTGAGCGGGAGGGCCGAATATGAGCAGTTCTTC.

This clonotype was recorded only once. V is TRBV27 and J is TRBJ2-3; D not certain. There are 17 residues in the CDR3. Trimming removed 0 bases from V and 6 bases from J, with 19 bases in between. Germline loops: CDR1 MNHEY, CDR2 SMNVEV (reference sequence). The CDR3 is CASSLSGAVAVFDTQYF. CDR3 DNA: TGTGCCAGCAGTTTATCGGGCGCCGTGGCAGTATTTGATACGCAGTATTTT.

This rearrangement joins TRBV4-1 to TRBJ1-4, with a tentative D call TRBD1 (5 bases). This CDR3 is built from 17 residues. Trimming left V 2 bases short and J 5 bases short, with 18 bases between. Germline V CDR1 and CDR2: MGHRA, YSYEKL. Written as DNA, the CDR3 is TGCGCCAGCAGCCAAATATGGCGACAGCTCCGAAATGAAAAACTGTTTTTT. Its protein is CASSQIWRQLRNEKLFF.

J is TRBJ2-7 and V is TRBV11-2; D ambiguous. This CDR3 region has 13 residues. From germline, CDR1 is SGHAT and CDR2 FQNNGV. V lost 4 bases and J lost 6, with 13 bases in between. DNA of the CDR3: TGTGCCAGCAGCTACTCTCTAGTACCCGAGCAGTACTTC. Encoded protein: CASSYSLVPEQYF.

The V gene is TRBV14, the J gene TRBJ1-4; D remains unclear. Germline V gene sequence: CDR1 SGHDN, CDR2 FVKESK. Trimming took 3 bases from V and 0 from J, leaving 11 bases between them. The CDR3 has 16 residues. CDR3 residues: CASSQSSDTTNEKLFF. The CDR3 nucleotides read TGTGCCAGCAGCCAGAGCTCAGACACAACTAATGAAAAACTGTTTTTT.